The 10 T cell receptor beta chains below all came from one sample that was sequenced in a study of cytomegalovirus exposure and HLA in healthy donors. Vbeta (60) and Jbeta (13) primers were used in the PCR. Profiled with immunoSEQ multiplex PCR; TCRdb holds only in-frame clones, not every one. The table lists more than 100,000 clones, approximately 85% of them singletons, with about 7.5% in the top ten. Sequencing was carried out using PBMCs. Receptors were obtained from a woman aged 45-65 years in good health and CMV-seropositive.

The gene calls are TRBV5-6 and TRBJ1-5; 7 bases are shared with TRBD1. Germline CDR1 SGHDT, CDR2 YYEEEE. CDR3 length: 14 amino acids. V was pared by 0 bases and J by 6 bases, with 3 bases of the junction left unmatched. The CDR3 is CASSLEGGGQPQHF. As DNA, the CDR3 is TGTGCCAGCAGCTTGGAAGGGGGCGGTCAGCCCCAGCATTTT.

This chain uses TRBV11-2 with TRBJ2-7; 8 positions match TRBD1. The trim removed 5 bases at V and 0 bases at J, leaving 3 bases unmatched. CDR1 SGHAT and CDR2 FQNNGV come from the germline V gene. The CDR3 has 14 amino acids. Here the CDR3 reads CASSPTGDSYEQYF. CDR3 DNA sequence: TGTGCCAGCAGCCCGACAGGGGACTCCTACGAGCAGTACTTC.

The chain's CDR3 is CASSPRTSGRASGQFF. The DNA of the CDR3 is TGTGCCAGCAGCCCTCGGACTAGCGGGAGGGCCTCAGGGCAGTTCTTC. V and J are TRBV11-2 and TRBJ2-1, with TRBD2 matching over 15 bases. This CDR3 is 16 amino acids long. Trimming at V came to 5 bases and at J to 12 bases, leaving 11 bases not matched to a gene. Germline CDR1 is SGHAT and CDR2 is FQNNGV. The full variable domain, with the rest looked up from reference TRBV11-2 and TRBJ2-1, is EAGVAQSPRYKIIEKRQSVAFWCNPISGHATLYWYQQILGQGPKLLIQFQNNGVVDDSQLPKDRFSAERLKGVDSTLKIQPAKLEDSAVYLCASSPRTSGRASGQFFGPGTRLTVL.

The rearrangement joins TRBV12-5 to TRBJ1-5, with a weak D call TRBD1 (5 bases). V was pared by 7 bases and J by 0 bases, with 19 bases between. The CDR3 is made up of 17 amino acids. Germline CDR1 reads LGHNT; CDR2 reads FRNRAP. The CDR3 loop reads CASAFMGGDYSNQPQHF. CDR3 DNA: TGTGCTAGTGCCTTCATGGGGGGAGATTATAGCAATCAGCCCCAGCATTTT.

This chain uses TRBV28 with TRBJ1-1; maybe TRBD1 (5 bases). CDR1 and CDR2 (germline): MDHEN, SYDVKM. The CDR3 sequence is 15 residues long. Trimming shortened V by 1 base and J by 4 bases, and 13 bases separated the two germline ends. CDR3 amino acids: CASSLYPGSGTEAFF. CDR3 in DNA: TGTGCCAGCAGTTTATACCCAGGGTCGGGCACTGAAGCTTTCTTT.

The chain couples TRBV27 to TRBJ2-5; the match to TRBD2 covers 10 bases. The last part of the DNA fits TRBJ2-7 better; the J call may be wrong. CDR1 MNHEY and CDR2 SMNVEV come from the germline V gene (reference sequence). This CDR3 comprises 17 residues. The CDR3 loop reads CAIRVRGISGGFSEQYF. The DNA of the CDR3 is TGTGCCATCAGGGTCAGGGGAATTAGCGGGGGGTTCTCCGAGCAGTACTTC.

The chain carries TRBV28 and TRBJ1-4; 10 bases match TRBD1. The V gene's germline CDR1 is MDHEN and CDR2 SYDVKM. The V segment lost 1 base and the J segment 6 bases; nucleotides outside the gene matches: 5. The CDR3 totals 16 residues. For the CDR3, the DNA is TGTGCCAGCAGTTTATTGACCGGGACAGGGGATGAAAAACTGTTTTTT. Translated, it gives CASSLLTGTGDEKLFF.

This clone was recorded once. The chain carries TRBV20-1 and TRBJ1-5; D gene ambiguous. Germline CDR1 and CDR2: DFQATT and SNEGSKA (reference sequence). V lost 5 bases and J lost 7, with 6 bases in between. The CDR3 loop spans 10 amino acids. The CDR3 is CSASFQPQHF. For the CDR3, the DNA is TGCAGTGCTTCTTTCCAGCCCCAGCATTTT.

The CDR3 region is CASSAGTGVDTEAFF. The CDR3 nucleotides are TGTGCCAGCAGCGCCGGGACAGGGGTCGACACTGAAGCTTTCTTT. V usage is TRBV7-6 and J usage is TRBJ1-1, with 10 bases aligning to TRBD1. V was clipped by 5 bases and J by 3 bases; unmatched bases: 6. This CDR3 is 15 amino acids long. From germline, CDR1 is SGHVS and CDR2 FNYEAQ.

The chain employs TRBV15 and TRBJ2-5, with D maybe TRBD2 (6 bases). Germline V gene sequence: CDR1 LNHNV, CDR2 YYDKDF (reference sequence). V dropped 9 bases and J dropped 5 bases, with 22 bases sitting between them. The CDR3 extends over 15 amino acids. CDR3 nucleotides: TGTGCCACTACCCTCGGACGGAGGGCCCCGGAGACCCAGTACTTC. Amino acids: CATTLGRRAPETQYF. Full variable domain (rest looked up from reference TRBV15 and TRBJ2-5): DAMVIQNPRYQVTQFGKPVTLSCSQTLNHNVMYWYQQKSSQAPKLLFHYYDKDFNNEADTPDNFQSRRPNTSFCFLDIRSPGLGDTAMYLCATTLGRRAPETQYFGPGTRLLVL.